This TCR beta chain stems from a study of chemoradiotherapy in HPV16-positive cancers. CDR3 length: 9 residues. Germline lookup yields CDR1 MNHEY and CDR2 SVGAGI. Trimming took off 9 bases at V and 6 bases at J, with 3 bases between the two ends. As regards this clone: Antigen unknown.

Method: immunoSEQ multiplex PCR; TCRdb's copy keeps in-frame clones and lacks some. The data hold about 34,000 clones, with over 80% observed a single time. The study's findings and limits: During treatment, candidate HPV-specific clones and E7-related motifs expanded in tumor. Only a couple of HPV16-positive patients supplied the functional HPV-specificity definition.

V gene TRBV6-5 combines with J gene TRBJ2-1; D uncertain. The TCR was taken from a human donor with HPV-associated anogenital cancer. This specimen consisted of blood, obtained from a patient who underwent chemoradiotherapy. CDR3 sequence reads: CASPNEQFF. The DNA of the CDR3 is TGTGCCAGTCCCAATGAGCAGTTCTTC.